Shown below are 28 T cell receptor beta chains from a single sample sequenced in a study of T cells after yellow fever vaccination. TCRdb passed the 5' RACE reads through MiXCR, listing each CDR3 protein once. The data show 300,000 to 400,000 distinct CDR3 sequences, about 12% seen once. The sequences come from CD4+ T cells sorted from PBMCs, collected 15 days after the yellow fever booster vaccination. Receptors originate from a man aged 18 to 30 who received the YFV17D yellow fever vaccine.

The chain couples TRBV7-2 to TRBJ2-1, with 11 positions matching TRBD2. J was trimmed by 5 bases and V by 5 bases; bases with no gene match: 5. Germline CDR1 is SGHTA and CDR2 is FQGNSA. This CDR3 spans 15 amino acids. The CDR3 spells CASSPRLAGNNEQFF. The DNA of the CDR3 is TGTGCCAGCAGCCCAAGACTAGCGGGGAACAATGAGCAGTTCTTC.

This clonotype was found a few times. The junction and the germline gene differ at one end; a read error may be behind it. The chain is built from TRBV12-3 or TRBV12-4 and TRBJ1-5; D perhaps matches TRBD1 (6 bases). The length of the CDR3 is 13 residues. CDR3 sequence: CASRLGGSQPQHF. The CDR3, as DNA: TGTGCCAGCAGATTAGGGGGTAGCCAGCCCCAGCATTTT.

This clonotype was counted at least ten times. V gene TRBV7-9 combines with J gene TRBJ2-2; TRBD1 is a possible D gene (6 bases). The germline V and J ends were trimmed by 5 bases and 8 bases, with 12 bases remaining between them. Germline lookup yields CDR1 SEHNR and CDR2 FQNEAQ (reference sequence). The CDR3 consists of 13 residues. CDR3 amino acids: CASSAQGFGELFF. CDR3 in DNA: TGTGCCAGCAGCGCACAGGGTTTTGGGGAGCTGTTTTTT.

The V gene is TRBV7-9, the J gene TRBJ2-3; weak D call: TRBD2 (7 bases). CDR1 is SEHNR and CDR2 is FQNEAQ in the germline V gene (reference sequence). The CDR3 is 19 residues long. Trimming stripped 4 bases from V and 3 bases from J, with 26 bases between. CDR3 protein: CASSSRGASGLTLTDTQYF. In DNA, the CDR3 is TGTGCCAGCAGCTCACGGGGGGCTAGCGGCCTTACATTAACAGATACGCAGTATTTT.

This clonotype has a handful of counts. The J gene is TRBJ1-5, the V gene TRBV6-1; 7 bases align to TRBD1. CDR3 size: 15 residues. Germline loops: CDR1 MNHNS, CDR2 SASEGT. The CDR3 sequence: CGSRGQWLSNQPQHF. The CDR3, as DNA: TGTGGGAGTCGGGGACAGTGGCTTAGCAATCAGCCCCAGCATTTT.

CDR3: CSAKRGGNTEAFF. The CDR3 DNA is TGCAGCGCAAAGCGAGGGGGAAACACTGAAGCTTTCTTT. This chain uses TRBV29-1 with TRBJ1-1; possibly TRBD1 for D (6 bases). CDR1 and CDR2 (germline): SQVTM, ANQGSEA. V was clipped by 7 bases and J by 2 bases, with 14 bases between them. This CDR3 has 13 residues.

The gene calls are TRBV6-5 and TRBJ2-5; D possibly corresponds to TRBD2 (5 bases). Trimming removed 2 bases from V and 3 bases from J, with 13 bases in between. The germline gives CDR1 MNHEY, CDR2 SVGAGI. The CDR3 is 15 amino acids. CDR3 coding DNA: TGTGCCAGCAGTTACCGGGGATATAGGGAAGAGACCCAGTACTTC. Translated: CASSYRGYREETQYF.

Many counts were recorded for this clonotype. The V and J genes are TRBV5-6 and TRBJ2-3, with 8 bases matching TRBD2. Germline V lookup: CDR1 SGHDT, CDR2 YYEEEE. The CDR3 has 15 residues. The V and J ends lost 4 bases and 2 bases, in that order; junction bases with no gene match: 6. This CDR3 is CASSPRGGYTDTQYF. The CDR3 DNA reads as TGTGCCAGCAGCCCACGGGGGGGGTACACAGATACGCAGTATTTT.

The chain couples TRBV6-2 or TRBV6-3 to TRBJ1-2; tentatively, D is TRBD1 (5 bases). Germline loops: CDR1 MNHEY, CDR2 SVGEGT. CDR3 size: 15 residues. V dropped 0 bases and J dropped 4 bases, with 12 bases sitting between them. Written as DNA, the CDR3 is TGTGCCAGCAGTTACTCCCCCGGGACCACCTATGGCTACACCTTC. Translating gives CASSYSPGTTYGYTF.

This clonotype was detected only a few times. The V call is TRBV6-5, the J call TRBJ1-2; possible D gene TRBD1, 5 bases. CDR3 length: 13 residues. V was trimmed by 6 bases and J by 8 bases, leaving 16 bases between them. CDR1 MNHEY and CDR2 SVGAGI come from the germline V gene. The CDR3 coding sequence is TGTGCCAGCAGCCGACAGTTTAGCAGCGGCTACACCTTC. It encodes CASSRQFSSGYTF.

In its sample, this clonotype was seen a few times. The chain has TRBV6-2 or TRBV6-3 and TRBJ1-5; TRBD1 is a possible D gene (5 bases). CDR3 size: 15 residues. Germline lookup yields CDR1 MNHEY and CDR2 SVGEGT. V gave up 2 bases and J gave up 6 bases, with 14 bases separating them. The CDR3 region is CASSYLVGAGQPQHF. In DNA form, the CDR3 reads TGTGCCAGCAGTTACCTCGTCGGGGCGGGTCAGCCCCAGCATTTT.

This chain uses TRBV7-2 with TRBJ1-5; 7 nucleotides line up with TRBD1. Germline V gene data show CDR1 as SGHTA and CDR2 as FQGNSA. The junction had 3 bases not matched to a gene; V was cut back by 3 bases and J by 1 base. The CDR3 loop spans 15 amino acids. This CDR3 reads CASSLATGSNQPQHF. CDR3 DNA sequence: TGTGCCAGCAGCTTGGCGACAGGGAGCAATCAGCCCCAGCATTTT.

The sample holds a few counts of this clonotype. The chain has TRBV18 and TRBJ2-4, with a weak D call TRBD2 (5 bases). Germline lookup yields CDR1 KGHSH and CDR2 LQKENI. The V and J ends lost 2 bases and 0 bases respectively, with 5 bases between them. This CDR3 is built from 14 residues. DNA for the CDR3: TGTGCCAGCTCACCAGAGGGAGCCAAAAACATTCAGTACTTC. This gives the protein CASSPEGAKNIQYF.

The chain uses TRBV4-2 and TRBJ1-2, with TRBD1 matching 7 bases. The CDR3 runs to 15 residues. CDR1 and CDR2 (germline): LGHNA, YNFKEQ. V gave up 3 bases and J gave up 7 bases; unmatched junction bases: 11. The CDR3 DNA reads as TGTGCCAGCAGCCACAACCTCGGGACAGTCAGTGGCTACACCTTC. Its protein product is CASSHNLGTVSGYTF.

This clonotype was picked up a small number of times. This rearrangement joins TRBV21-1 to TRBJ2-5; the table's TRBD1 call for D was not verified on the DNA. TRBV21-1 is assigned pseudogene status. The length of the CDR3 is 14 residues. The CDR3 DNA reads as TGTGCCAGCAGCAGCGGACAGGGCCGCAGGACCCAGTACTTC. Its translation: CASSSGQGRRTQYF.

This clonotype was counted only a few times. The V gene is TRBV4-2, the J gene TRBJ2-7; D uncertain. V lost 1 base and J lost 7, with 11 bases in between. The CDR3 has 13 residues. CDR1 is LGHNA and CDR2 is YNFKEQ in the germline V gene. Here the CDR3 reads CASSQGPRREQYF. The CDR3 DNA is TGTGCCAGCAGCCAAGGTCCCAGGCGGGAGCAGTACTTC.

This clonotype was counted between two and nine times. The chain combines TRBV5-6 with TRBJ2-1; no definite D call. Germline values: CDR1 SGHDT, CDR2 YYEEEE. V was pared by 6 bases and J by 5 bases, with 12 bases between. The CDR3 spans 13 residues. The CDR3 sequence: CASTSGPNNEQFF. Here the CDR3 DNA reads TGTGCCAGCACCTCTGGTCCGAACAATGAGCAGTTCTTC. Using reference TRBV5-6 and TRBJ2-1 for the parts outside the CDR3, the full variable domain is DAGVTQSPTHLIKTRGQQVTLRCSPKSGHDTVSWYQQALGQGPQFIFQYYEEEERQRGNFPDRFSGHQFPNYSSELNVNALLLGDSALYLCASTSGPNNEQFFGPGTRLTVL.

This clonotype was observed many times. V is TRBV12-5 and J is TRBJ2-5, with 10 nucleotides matching TRBD1. The CDR3 contains 16 residues. Germline V CDR1 and CDR2: LGHNT, FRNRAP. Losses at the gene ends were 6 bases for V and 3 bases for J; bases not matched to a gene: 10. CDR3 region: CASGVGTGAPEETQYF. Here the CDR3 DNA reads TGTGCTAGTGGCGTGGGGACAGGGGCTCCGGAAGAGACCCAGTACTTC.

This chain links TRBV7-9 with TRBJ1-2; TRBD1 might be the D (5 bases). V was shortened by 5 bases and J by 0 bases, with 22 bases between the two germline ends. The CDR3 is 18 amino acids. From germline, CDR1 is SEHNR and CDR2 FQNEAQ (reference sequence). The CDR3, as DNA: TGTGCCAGCAGCCCCCCCTTTCTCCGGGACGCAGCTAACTATGGCTACACCTTC. Its protein product is CASSPPFLRDAANYGYTF.

This clonotype was seen only a few times. This chain joins TRBV7-9 and TRBJ1-2; TRBD1 aligns across 10 bases. CDR1 is SEHNR, CDR2 FQNEAQ, per germline (reference sequence). The CDR3 consists of 14 residues. With V trimmed by 5 bases and J by 8 bases, 8 bases remained unmatched. This CDR3 is CASSRATGGGGYTF. Written as DNA, the CDR3 is TGTGCCAGCAGCCGCGCGACAGGGGGCGGCGGCTACACCTTC.

A few counts support this clonotype. This chain connects TRBV4-3 to TRBJ2-2; 9 positions agree with TRBD2. The CDR3 is made up of 14 amino acids. Germline V gene lookup returns CDR1 LGHNA and CDR2 YSLEER. Germline trimming cut 4 bases from V and 6 bases from J; bases unmatched to any gene: 3. The CDR3 sequence is CASSPGLAAGELFF. DNA of the CDR3: TGCGCCAGCAGCCCGGGACTAGCTGCCGGGGAGCTGTTTTTT.

The chain joins TRBV6-5 to TRBJ1-1; TRBD1 agrees at 9 bases. Germline loops: CDR1 MNHEY, CDR2 SVGAGI. CDR3 length: 15 amino acids. After removal of 6 bases from V and 4 bases from J, the junction contained 9 bases not matched to a gene. The DNA for the CDR3 is TGTGCCAGCAGAGGTGGACAGGGGTTGGTCACTGAAGCTTTCTTT. It specifies CASRGGQGLVTEAFF.

In this sample, this clonotype turned up a few times. The chain couples TRBV18 to TRBJ2-7; D perhaps matches TRBD1 (7 bases). Germline V CDR1 and CDR2: KGHSH, LQKENI. The V and J ends lost 2 bases and 3 bases respectively, with 20 bases between them. The CDR3 totals 17 residues. In nucleotides, the CDR3 is TGTGCCAGCTCACCATCCGCCCCTTCGCAGGGGGGCTACGAGCAGTACGTC. Protein: CASSPSAPSQGGYEQYV.

This clonotype was counted a few times. The chain is built from TRBV5-6 and TRBJ2-5; the D is unclear. Looked up from germline, CDR1 is SGHDT and CDR2 is YYEEEE. The CDR3 length is 12 residues. Trimming shortened V by 5 bases and J by 0 bases, and 5 bases separated the two germline ends. The CDR3 DNA reads as TGTGCCAGCAGGCGGTACCAAGAGACCCAGTACTTC. This translates into CASRRYQETQYF.

This clonotype was seen a few times. The chain has TRBV20-1 and TRBJ1-1; 8 positions match TRBD1. Germline V gene sequence: CDR1 DFQATT, CDR2 SNEGSKA (reference sequence). V gave up 3 bases and J gave up 5 bases; unmatched junction bases: 11. This CDR3 has 15 amino acids. DNA of the CDR3: TGCAGTGCTAGGAATTACAGGGGGAGAGTGACTGAAGCTTTCTTT. It specifies CSARNYRGRVTEAFF.

This clonotype was counted between two and nine times. The chain recombines TRBV29-1 with TRBJ1-1; tentative D call: TRBD1 (5 bases). The CDR3 consists of 15 residues. Germline assignment: CDR1 SQVTM and CDR2 ANQGSEA. With 4 bases removed from V and 1 base from J, the gap between germline ends came to 16 bases. The CDR3 protein is CSVVYGRRGNTEAFF. The DNA of the CDR3 is TGCAGCGTTGTCTACGGGAGGAGGGGGAACACTGAAGCTTTCTTT.

The genes are TRBV21-1 and TRBJ1-1; the table's TRBD1 call for D was not verified on the DNA. TRBV21-1 is shown as a pseudogene. CDR3 length: 17 residues. The CDR3 DNA sequence: TGTGCCAGCAGCAAAGCGAGACCCAGGGGGCGGACTCTGAAGGCTTTCTTT. It translates to CASSKARPRGRTLKAFF.

This clonotype was seen a few times. The chain couples TRBV6-6 to TRBJ2-1, with 10 nucleotides matching TRBD1. The CDR3 loop spans 15 amino acids. Germline trimming cut 4 bases from V and 9 bases from J; bases unmatched to any gene: 9. In germline, CDR1 is MNHNY, CDR2 SVGAGI (reference sequence). The CDR3 coding sequence is TGTGCCAGCAGTTCCGCCGGGACAGGGGCGGGTGAGCAGTTCTTC. Protein: CASSSAGTGAGEQFF.